The sequence of this TCR beta chain was determined in a study of blood T cell repertoires in COVID-19. Study context: In each case, the material was cDNA or gDNA derived from T cells, B-cell-depleted T cells, or PBMCs.

The V segment lost 1 base and the J segment 5 bases; nucleotides outside the gene matches: 16. CDR3 size: 19 residues. CDR1 is MGHRA, CDR2 YSYEKL, per germline. Measured with immunoSEQ multiplex PCR; TCRdb has only the in-frame clones, and not every one. The profile shows about 100,000 clones, around 88% of them singletons. Sequenced input: peripheral blood. The receptor was isolated from a human donor in a cohort sampled during active COVID-19. The chain employs TRBV4-1 and TRBJ2-1; TRBD2 agrees at 8 bases. CDR3 in DNA: TGCGCCAGCAGCCAAGCGTTTCTAGCGGGCATGACGTCTAACAATGAGCAGTTCTTC. It translates to CASSQAFLAGMTSNNEQFF.